This TCR beta chain was observed in a study of Graves' ophthalmopathy and Graves' hyperthyroidism. The CDR3 is 13 amino acids. The germline CDR1 and CDR2 sequences are SQVTM and ANQGSEA. The J segment lost 2 bases and the V segment lost 5 bases, leaving 5 bases of the junction unmatched. TCR beta CDR3 regions were amplified from RNA transcripts. In the first round, RT-PCR was carried out with HTBI primers, and a multiplex PCR formed the second round. TCRdb re-called the multiplex PCR reads with MiXCR, one entry per CDR3 protein. Of hundreds of thousands of distinct CDR3 sequences in the sample, more than 40% were seen once.

The sequence was collected from an adult man with Graves' ophthalmopathy. Source material: peripheral blood. The chain links TRBV29-1 to TRBJ2-5, with TRBD1 identical over 7 bases. The CDR3 DNA is TGCAGCGTTTACCGGACAGGTCAAGAGACCCAGTACTTC. Translation gives CSVYRTGQETQYF. Combining the CDR3 with reference TRBV29-1 and TRBJ2-5 gives the whole variable domain SAVISQKPSRDICQRGTSLTIQCQVDSQVTMMFWYRQQPGQSLTLIATANQGSEATYESGFVIDKFPISRPNLTFSTLTVSNMSPEDSSIYLCSVYRTGQETQYFGPGTRLLVL.